The 4 T cell receptor beta chains given below trace back to one sample, sequenced in a study of T cell responses to AZD1222 COVID-19 vaccine. Here immunoSEQ multiplex PCR was the method, and the copy in TCRdb shows in-frame clones only, minus some. There are more than 90,000 clones in the sample; 85% to 90% occur only once, and 7.1% lies in the top ten. Specimen: peripheral blood, collected 28 days after the second AZD1222 dose. Receptors originate from an adult who received the AZD1222 COVID-19 vaccine.

This clone was seen at least ten times. The chain joins TRBV5-8 to TRBJ1-6; D uncertain. This CDR3 comprises 15 residues. Germline CDR1 reads SGHTS; CDR2 reads YDEGEE. V lost 4 bases and J lost 11, with 19 bases in between. CDR3 loop: CASSVGPGAGTPLHF. The CDR3 DNA reads as TGTGCCAGCAGCGTTGGACCGGGAGCGGGGACACCCCTCCACTTT.

The chain combines TRBV6-5 with TRBJ2-1; possible D gene TRBD1, 7 bases. V lost 6 bases and J 9 bases, leaving 21 bases between the germline ends. CDR3 length equals 15 residues. Germline CDR1 MNHEY, CDR2 SVGAGI. The CDR3 region is CASSAGQVGGSEQFF. In DNA, the CDR3 is TGTGCCAGCAGCGCCGGACAGGTCGGGGGCAGTGAGCAGTTCTTC.

The chain couples TRBV6-5 to TRBJ2-1; 10 bases are shared with TRBD1. V lost 6 bases to trimming and J lost 3 bases; unmatched junction nucleotides: 2. Germline-derived CDR1 and CDR2 are MNHEY and SVGAGI. The CDR3 is 14 residues long. The CDR3 DNA reads TGTGCCAGCAGCCGGGACAGGGGCTACAATGAGCAGTTCTTC. Its translation: CASSRDRGYNEQFF.

V is TRBV14 and J is TRBJ2-3; 11 bases align to TRBD2. This CDR3 comprises 14 residues. Germline V gene sequence: CDR1 SGHDN, CDR2 FVKESK. The V and J ends lost 4 bases and 7 bases, in that order; junction bases with no gene match: 4. In DNA form, the CDR3 reads TGTGCCAGCAGCCTACTAGCGGGGGCGAATACGCAGTATTTT. It is translated as CASSLLAGANTQYF.